Ten or more counts support the clone carrying this TCR beta chain. This CDR3 has 16 amino acids. Germline V gene data show CDR1 as SEHNR and CDR2 as FQNEAQ (reference sequence). The J segment lost 0 bases and the V segment lost 5 bases, leaving 4 bases of the junction unmatched. This specimen comes from a study of T-cell reconstitution after alpha-beta-depleted transplantation in children. Unique molecular identifiers were incorporated during preparation of the TCRbeta library. Each CDR3 protein gets one entry after TCRdb re-called the PCR reads with MiXCR. The sample records a few hundred thousand distinct CDR3 sequences, around 15% being singletons.

The chain carries TRBV7-9 and TRBJ2-2; 9 nucleotides line up with TRBD1. Sequenced here: PBMCs, mostly from graft donor cells, sampled 360 days after TCRalphabeta/CD19-depleted stem cell transplant. This sequence originates from a boy in the first two years of life who had a stem cell transplant for Wiskott-Aldrich syndrome, so the T cells may come from the graft donor. The CDR3 spells CASSADRGTNTGELFF. CDR3 bases: TGTGCCAGCAGCGCGGACAGGGGCACGAACACCGGGGAGCTGTTTTTT.